Listed below are T cell receptor beta chains from one sample, sequenced in a study of blood T cell repertoires in COVID-19. Assay used: immunoSEQ multiplex PCR; TCRdb lists only in-frame clones, some missing. In the table there are 250,000 to 300,000 clones, 80% to 90% of which are singletons. Sequenced sample: peripheral blood. The receptors were sampled from a woman in her sixties or seventies with COVID-19, enrolled during active disease. Each CDR3 is given with its conserved first and last residue. Each record gives: J gene, clone size, V gene, CDR3 protein. Clone size is shown for a subset of rows, as once, few, many or a class of expanded clone.

j_gene: TRBJ1-4
abundance: NA
v_gene: TRBV5-6
CDR3aa: CASSLATGGSEKLFF

j_gene: TRBJ2-7
abundance: NA
v_gene: TRBV7-9
CDR3aa: CASSPGTSAPEQYF

j_gene: TRBJ2-1
abundance: NA
v_gene: TRBV11-2
CDR3aa: CASRPIGRILNEQFF

j_gene: TRBJ2-7
abundance: NA
v_gene: TRBV19
CDR3aa: CASSSTGTSYEQYF

j_gene: TRBJ2-2
abundance: NA
v_gene: TRBV6-5
CDR3aa: CASRKQGGTGELFF

j_gene: TRBJ1-5
abundance: NA
v_gene: TRBV3-1/TRBV3-2
CDR3aa: CASSVRGGNQPQHF

j_gene: TRBJ2-1
abundance: NA
v_gene: TRBV7-2
CDR3aa: CASSKGIYNEQFF

j_gene: TRBJ1-6
abundance: NA
v_gene: TRBV6-5
CDR3aa: CATQKQGRSPLHF

j_gene: TRBJ2-7
abundance: few
v_gene: TRBV6-6
CDR3aa: CASSPRADEQYF

j_gene: TRBJ2-3
abundance: NA
v_gene: TRBV19
CDR3aa: CASTPRDPGREDTQYF

j_gene: TRBJ2-2
abundance: NA
v_gene: TRBV28
CDR3aa: CASSFPRGSTGELFF

j_gene: TRBJ1-2
abundance: NA
v_gene: TRBV6-5
CDR3aa: CASRATGLYGYTF

j_gene: TRBJ2-1
abundance: NA
v_gene: TRBV10-3
CDR3aa: CAISEFGLAGYNEQFF

j_gene: TRBJ2-3
abundance: NA
v_gene: TRBV7-9
CDR3aa: CASSPPAGGDTQYF

j_gene: TRBJ1-5
abundance: NA
v_gene: TRBV19
CDR3aa: CASSMGQSNQPQHF

j_gene: TRBJ1-3
abundance: NA
v_gene: TRBV27
CDR3aa: CASSLVTLIIVSGNTIYF

j_gene: TRBJ2-7
abundance: NA
v_gene: TRBV6-5
CDR3aa: CASTILGTGLVEQYF

j_gene: TRBJ2-5
abundance: NA
v_gene: TRBV3-1/TRBV3-2
CDR3aa: CASSRQGQNQETQYF

j_gene: TRBJ2-7
abundance: NA
v_gene: TRBV28
CDR3aa: CATLSGTEVTHEQYF

j_gene: TRBJ2-3
abundance: once
v_gene: TRBV11-3
CDR3aa: CASSARTSGSTDTQYF

j_gene: TRBJ2-2
abundance: NA
v_gene: TRBV6-2/TRBV6-3
CDR3aa: CASSYARTLNTGELFF

j_gene: TRBJ2-7
abundance: NA
v_gene: TRBV7-2
CDR3aa: CASRSFHEQYF

j_gene: TRBJ1-4
abundance: NA
v_gene: TRBV4-3
CDR3aa: CASSQVGTPNEKLFF

j_gene: TRBJ2-2
abundance: few
v_gene: TRBV7-9
CDR3aa: CASSPTNTGELFF

j_gene: TRBJ1-2
abundance: NA
v_gene: TRBV9
CDR3aa: CASSSGQGVLGYTF